A single sample gave rise to the 12 T cell receptor beta chains below, sequenced in a study of beta chain features in type 1 diabetes. The study reverse transcribed the entire isolated RNA, so it sequenced expressed TCRB transcripts. TCRdb keeps only in-frame clones here, not all; method: immunoSEQ multiplex PCR. The sample records hundreds of thousands of clones, approximately 12% being singletons. The source material was naive CD4+ T cells from blood. These receptors were obtained from a man in his late teens or twenties in good health.

This clone was detected a few times. DNA for the CDR3: TGTGCCTGGAGTCCAGGCAGGAGCAATCAGCCCCAGCATTTT. The encoded protein is CAWSPGRSNQPQHF. V usage is TRBV30 and J usage is TRBJ1-5, with D hard to call. CDR3 size: 14 residues. V was shortened by 2 bases and J by 1 base, with 9 bases between the two germline ends. Germline CDR1 GTSNPN, CDR2 SVGIG (reference sequence).

This chain connects TRBV28 to TRBJ2-3; 7 bases agree with TRBD2. The CDR3 sequence is 14 residues long. V lost 4 bases, J lost 4 bases, and 5 bases stayed unmatched. CDR1 MDHEN and CDR2 SYDVKM come from the germline V gene. CDR3 sequence: CASSSTSDADTQYF. For the CDR3, the DNA is TGTGCCAGCAGTTCCACTAGCGATGCAGATACGCAGTATTTT.

The genes are TRBV20-1 and TRBJ2-3, with D hard to call. CDR1 and CDR2 (germline): DFQATT, SNEGSKA (reference sequence). The length of the CDR3 is 11 residues. V lost 6 bases to trimming and J lost 4 bases, with 8 bases between them. The CDR3 nucleotides are TGCAGTGCCTCCCTCTCAGATACGCAGTATTTT. This gives the protein CSASLSDTQYF.

This chain links TRBV14 with TRBJ1-6; possibly TRBD1 for D (5 bases). CDR3 size: 15 residues. The V end was cut by 1 base, the J end by 7 bases, with 11 bases between. Germline V CDR1 and CDR2: SGHDN, FVKESK. The CDR3 region is CASSQAGTENSPLHF. DNA for the CDR3: TGTGCCAGCAGCCAAGCCGGGACTGAGAATTCACCCCTCCACTTT.

This chain links TRBV19 with TRBJ1-1; 8 bases match TRBD1. CDR3 length equals 14 residues. Trimming removed 6 bases from V and 5 bases from J; junction bases left unmatched: 8. Germline V gene sequence: CDR1 LNHDA, CDR2 SQIVND (reference sequence). CDR3 amino acids: CASSTTGGQTEAFF. The CDR3 bases are TGTGCCAGTAGCACAACAGGGGGTCAAACTGAAGCTTTCTTT.

The chain recombines TRBV5-1 with TRBJ2-1, with D unresolved. V was trimmed by 0 bases and J by 4 bases, leaving 5 bases between them. The germline CDR1 and CDR2 sequences are SGHRS and YFSETQ. The CDR3 is 13 residues long. The CDR3 DNA sequence: TGCGCCAGCAGCTTGGGTGCGTACAATGAGCAGTTCTTC. Protein: CASSLGAYNEQFF.

There are a few counts of this clone. The chain couples TRBV6-5 to TRBJ2-3; D unresolved. This CDR3 contains 14 residues. Germline loops: CDR1 MNHEY, CDR2 SVGAGI. The V gene lost 6 bases and the J gene lost 2 bases, with 12 bases spanning the gap. CDR3 bases: TGTGCCAGCAGAAGCGCAGCCGACACAGATACGCAGTATTTT. Translation: CASRSAADTDTQYF.

This clone was found once. The rearrangement links TRBV9 to TRBJ2-7, with 16 bases aligning to TRBD2. Germline CDR1 is SGDLS and CDR2 is YYNGEE. V gave up 3 bases and J gave up 3 bases; unmatched junction bases: 6. The CDR3 is 17 amino acids. CDR3: CASSGGTSGRADYEQYF. The DNA of the CDR3 is TGTGCCAGCAGCGGAGGGACTAGCGGGAGGGCAGACTACGAGCAGTACTTC.

V is TRBV5-4 and J is TRBJ2-3, with 8 bases lining up with TRBD1. The CDR3 spans 15 residues. Germline V gene sequence: CDR1 SGHNT, CDR2 YYREEE (reference sequence). V trimming: 3 bases; J trimming: 1 base; junction bases outside the gene matches: 4. CDR3 in amino acids: CASSSGQVGTDTQYF. The CDR3 nucleotides read TGTGCCAGCAGCTCGGGACAGGTGGGCACAGATACGCAGTATTTT.

This chain links TRBV4-1 with TRBJ2-3, with TRBD2 matching 10 bases. The CDR3 extends over 15 amino acids. V shed 2 bases, J shed 6 bases, and the junction held 5 bases outside the gene matches. In germline, CDR1 is MGHRA, CDR2 YSYEKL. The CDR3 loop is CASSQLAGAYDTQYF. Here the CDR3 DNA reads TGCGCCAGCAGCCAACTAGCGGGGGCCTACGATACGCAGTATTTT.

The chain is built from TRBV5-1 and TRBJ2-1; possibly TRBD1 for D (5 bases). Trimming took 5 bases from V and 8 from J, leaving 11 bases between them. The germline V gene has CDR1 SGHRS and CDR2 YFSETQ. This CDR3 is built from 12 residues. CDR3 in amino acids: CASRQEWDEQFF. In DNA form, the CDR3 reads TGCGCCAGCAGACAGGAGTGGGATGAGCAGTTCTTC.

This clone was counted only a few times. This chain joins TRBV28 and TRBJ1-1; tentatively, D is TRBD1 (6 bases). The CDR3 loop spans 15 amino acids. V was clipped by 2 bases and J by 10 bases, with 20 bases between them. Germline CDR1 MDHEN, CDR2 SYDVKM. The CDR3: CASSLPFDRHAGAFF. The CDR3 nucleotides read TGTGCCAGCAGTTTACCCTTCGACAGGCACGCCGGAGCTTTCTTT. The whole variable domain, filled in from reference TRBV28 and TRBJ1-1, reads DVKVTQSSRYLVKRTGEKVFLECVQDMDHENMFWYRQDPGLGLRLIYFSYDVKMKEKGDIPEGYSVSREKKERFSLILESASTNQTSMYLCASSLPFDRHAGAFFGQGTRLTVV.